This section outlines one T cell receptor (beta chain) sequence together with its context. These data originate in a study of patients and donors after allogeneic stem cell transplantation. Germline V gene lookup returns CDR1 SGDLS and CDR2 YYNGEE. There are 14 residues in the CDR3. Trimming shortened V by 0 bases and J by 5 bases, and 11 bases separated the two germline ends. TCRdb recomputed calls from the RT-PCR reads with MiXCR, one row per CDR3 protein. The table lists approximately 99,000 distinct CDR3 sequences, approximately 35% of them singletons. The chain links TRBV9 to TRBJ2-5; unclear D gene. The receptor's source is a human donor who was either an allogeneic HSCT recipient or a stem cell or donor lymphocyte infusion donor (not recorded which). It is not recorded whose cells these are; they may come from a transplant donor. Sequencing was performed on blood, either unsorted or a sorted T cell fraction (not recorded which). In DNA, the CDR3 is TGTGCCAGCAGCGTAGGCCGACCTGGGGAGACCCAGTACTTC. It translates to CASSVGRPGETQYF.